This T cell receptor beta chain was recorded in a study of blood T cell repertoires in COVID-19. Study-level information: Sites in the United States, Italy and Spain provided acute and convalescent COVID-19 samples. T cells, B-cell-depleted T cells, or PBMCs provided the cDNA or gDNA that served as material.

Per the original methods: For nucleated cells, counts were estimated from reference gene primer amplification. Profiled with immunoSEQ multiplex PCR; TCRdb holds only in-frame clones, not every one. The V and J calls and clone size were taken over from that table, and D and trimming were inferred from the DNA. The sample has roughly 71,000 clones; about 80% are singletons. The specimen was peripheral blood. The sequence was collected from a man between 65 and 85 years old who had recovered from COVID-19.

DNA for the CDR3: TGTGCCAGCAGCTTGGCCGGGAATGAGCAGTTCTTC. Amino acid sequence: CASSLAGNEQFF. The chain has TRBV5-5 and TRBJ2-1; unclear D gene. The CDR3 sequence is 12 residues long. Germline lookup yields CDR1 SGHKS and CDR2 YYEKEE (reference sequence). Trimming took 0 bases from V and 7 from J, leaving 5 bases between them.